The entry that follows covers one T cell receptor beta chain sequence. Only in-frame clones appear in the TCRdb table, and some are missing; sequencing was by immunoSEQ multiplex PCR. This table has around 60,000 clones, more than 85% appearing once. CDR1 is SGHRS and CDR2 is YFSETQ in the germline V gene. This CDR3 spans 17 amino acids. The V end was cut by 2 bases, the J end by 2 bases, with 14 bases between. This record comes from a study of OX40 agonist ivuxolimab in advanced cancers. Across the study: Patients undergoing dose escalation presented with hepatocellular carcinoma, melanoma, renal cell or head and neck cancer. Patients achieving partial responses numbered three: one hepatocellular carcinoma case and two cutaneous melanoma cases.

The rearrangement uses TRBV5-1 and TRBJ2-6; either TRBD1 or TRBD2 may fit D (6 bases each). Sample: CD4+ or CD8+ T cells sorted from blood, taken in a trial of the OX40 agonist ivuxolimab. This TCR was recovered from an adult with an advanced solid tumor such as melanoma, head and neck, liver or kidney cancer. In DNA, the CDR3 is TGCGCCAGCAGCTTCCAGGGGAGGAAGCCTGGGGCCAACGTCCTGACTTTC. Translated, it gives CASSFQGRKPGANVLTF.